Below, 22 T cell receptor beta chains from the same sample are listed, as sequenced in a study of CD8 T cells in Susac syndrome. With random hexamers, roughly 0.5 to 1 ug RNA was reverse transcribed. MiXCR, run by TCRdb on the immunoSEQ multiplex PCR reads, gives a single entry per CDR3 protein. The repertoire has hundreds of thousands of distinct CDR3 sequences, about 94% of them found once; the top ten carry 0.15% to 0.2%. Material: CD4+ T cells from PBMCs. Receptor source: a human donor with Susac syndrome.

The CDR3, as DNA: TGTGCCAGCAGCCAAGCAGTCGACAGGGGCGGCTACACCTTC. It specifies CASSQAVDRGGYTF. The chain employs TRBV3-1 and TRBJ1-2; TRBD1 agrees at 8 bases. V was pared by 1 base and J by 8 bases, with 6 bases of the junction left unmatched. This CDR3 region has 14 residues. CDR1 is LGHDT, CDR2 YNNKEL, per germline (reference sequence).

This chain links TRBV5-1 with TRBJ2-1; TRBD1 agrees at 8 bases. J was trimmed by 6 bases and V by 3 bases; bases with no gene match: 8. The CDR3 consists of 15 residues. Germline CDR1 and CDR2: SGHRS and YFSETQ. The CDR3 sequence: CASSSSGQGSNEQFF. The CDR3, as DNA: TGCGCCAGCAGCTCCTCCGGACAGGGATCCAATGAGCAGTTCTTC.

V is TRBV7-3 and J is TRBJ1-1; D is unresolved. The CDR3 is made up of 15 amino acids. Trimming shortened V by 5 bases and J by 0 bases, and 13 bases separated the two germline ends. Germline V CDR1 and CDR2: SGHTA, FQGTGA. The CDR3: CASSPVAPMNTEAFF. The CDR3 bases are TGTGCCAGCAGCCCGGTGGCACCTATGAACACTGAAGCTTTCTTT. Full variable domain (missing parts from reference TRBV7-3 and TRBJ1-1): GAGVSQTPSNKVTEKGKYVELRCDPISGHTALYWYRQSLGQGPEFLIYFQGTGAADDSGLPNDRFFAVRPEGSVSTLKIQRTERGDSAVYLCASSPVAPMNTEAFFGQGTRLTVV.

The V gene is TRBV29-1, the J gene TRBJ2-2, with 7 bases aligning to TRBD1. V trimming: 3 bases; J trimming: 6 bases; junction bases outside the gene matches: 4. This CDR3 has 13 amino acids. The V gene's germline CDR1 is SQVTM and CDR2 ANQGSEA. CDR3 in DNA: TGCAGCGTTGATAGTCAGGGGGCCGGGGAGCTGTTTTTT. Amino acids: CSVDSQGAGELFF.

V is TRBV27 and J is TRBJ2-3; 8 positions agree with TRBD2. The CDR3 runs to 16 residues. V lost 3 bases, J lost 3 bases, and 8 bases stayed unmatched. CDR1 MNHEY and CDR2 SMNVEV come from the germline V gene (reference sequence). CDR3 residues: CASSFKAGAMTDTQYF. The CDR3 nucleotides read TGTGCCAGCAGTTTTAAAGCGGGGGCCATGACAGATACGCAGTATTTT.

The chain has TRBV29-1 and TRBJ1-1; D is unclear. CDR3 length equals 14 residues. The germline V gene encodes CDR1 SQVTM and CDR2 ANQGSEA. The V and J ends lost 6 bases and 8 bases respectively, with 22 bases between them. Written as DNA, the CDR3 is TGCAGCGTCCATGGGGTGCGAGGAGAGGTGGAAGCTTTCTTT. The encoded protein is CSVHGVRGEVEAFF.

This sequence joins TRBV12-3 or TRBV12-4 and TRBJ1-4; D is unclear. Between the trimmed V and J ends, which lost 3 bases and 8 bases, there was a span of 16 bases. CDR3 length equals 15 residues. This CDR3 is CASSFSPSAWEKLFF. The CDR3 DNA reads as TGTGCCAGCAGTTTTTCCCCCTCCGCGTGGGAAAAACTGTTTTTT.

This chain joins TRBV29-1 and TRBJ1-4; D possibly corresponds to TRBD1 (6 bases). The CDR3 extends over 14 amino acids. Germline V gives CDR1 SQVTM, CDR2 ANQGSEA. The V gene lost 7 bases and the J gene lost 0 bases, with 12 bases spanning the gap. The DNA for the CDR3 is TGCAGCGCGGGGGGCGTAGCAACTAATGAAAAACTGTTTTTT. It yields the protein CSAGGVATNEKLFF. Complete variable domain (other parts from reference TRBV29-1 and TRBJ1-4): SAVISQKPSRDICQRGTSLTIQCQVDSQVTMMFWYRQQPGQSLTLIATANQGSEATYESGFVIDKFPISRPNLTFSTLTVSNMSPEDSSIYLCSAGGVATNEKLFFGSGTQLSVL.

Here the CDR3 DNA reads TGTGCCAGCAGCCGGGGGGATAACTATGGCTACACCTTC. This codes for CASSRGDNYGYTF. The chain couples TRBV6-5 to TRBJ1-2; perhaps TRBD1 as D (5 bases). Germline CDR1 reads MNHEY; CDR2 reads SVGAGI. The length of the CDR3 is 13 residues. V lost 6 bases and J 1 base, leaving 9 bases between the germline ends.

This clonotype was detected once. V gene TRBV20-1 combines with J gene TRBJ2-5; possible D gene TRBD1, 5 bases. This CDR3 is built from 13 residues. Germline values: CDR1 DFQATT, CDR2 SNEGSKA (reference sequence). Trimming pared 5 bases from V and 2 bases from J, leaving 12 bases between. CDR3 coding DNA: TGCAGTGCTGACCCAGGGATACAAGAGACCCAGTACTTC. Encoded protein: CSADPGIQETQYF.

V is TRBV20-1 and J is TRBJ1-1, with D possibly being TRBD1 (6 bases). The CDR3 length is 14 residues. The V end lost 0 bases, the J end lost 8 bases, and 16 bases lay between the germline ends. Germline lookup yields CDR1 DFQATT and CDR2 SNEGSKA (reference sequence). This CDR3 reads CSARDTGGRGEAFF. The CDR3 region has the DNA TGCAGTGCTAGAGATACCGGGGGGCGCGGGGAAGCTTTCTTT.

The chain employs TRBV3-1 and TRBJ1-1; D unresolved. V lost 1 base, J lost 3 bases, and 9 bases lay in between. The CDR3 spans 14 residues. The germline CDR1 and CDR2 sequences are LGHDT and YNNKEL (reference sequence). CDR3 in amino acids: CASSQASTDTEAFF. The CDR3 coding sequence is TGTGCCAGCAGCCAAGCCAGTACGGACACTGAAGCTTTCTTT.

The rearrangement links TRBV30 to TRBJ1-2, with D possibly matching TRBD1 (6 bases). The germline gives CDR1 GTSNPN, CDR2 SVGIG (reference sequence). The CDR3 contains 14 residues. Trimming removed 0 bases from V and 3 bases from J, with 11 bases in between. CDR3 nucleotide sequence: TGTGCCTGGAGTGTCGCAGGGGCGCACTATGGCTACACCTTC. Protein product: CAWSVAGAHYGYTF.

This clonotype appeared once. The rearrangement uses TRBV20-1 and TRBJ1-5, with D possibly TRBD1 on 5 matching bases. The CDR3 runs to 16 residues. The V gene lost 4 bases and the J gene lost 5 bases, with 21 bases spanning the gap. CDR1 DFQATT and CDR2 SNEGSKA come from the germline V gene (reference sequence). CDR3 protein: CSATGGSGRDYQPQHF. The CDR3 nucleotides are TGCAGTGCTACGGGGGGATCCGGACGGGATTATCAGCCCCAGCATTTT.

Here the CDR3 DNA reads TGTGCCAGCAGTTACGAGGGACAGTCGGGAAGGGAGACCCAGTACTTC. Translation gives CASSYEGQSGRETQYF. The chain joins TRBV6-5 to TRBJ2-5; 7 nucleotides agree with TRBD1. CDR1 and CDR2 from the germline V gene are MNHEY and SVGAGI. J was trimmed by 5 bases and V by 2 bases; bases with no gene match: 11. The CDR3 contains 16 residues.

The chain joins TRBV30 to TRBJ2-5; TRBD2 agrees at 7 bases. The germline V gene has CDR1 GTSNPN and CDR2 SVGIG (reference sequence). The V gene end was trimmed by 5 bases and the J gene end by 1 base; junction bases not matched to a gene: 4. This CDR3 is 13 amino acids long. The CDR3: CAWGRGSQETQYF. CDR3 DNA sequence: TGTGCCTGGGGGAGGGGATCCCAAGAGACCCAGTACTTC.

CDR3 residues: CASSYRGSDTEAFF. The CDR3 bases are TGTGCCAGCAGCTACAGGGGCAGCGACACTGAAGCTTTCTTT. The rearrangement uses TRBV13 and TRBJ1-1; 7 bases are a match to TRBD1. V gave up 4 bases and J gave up 3 bases; unmatched junction bases: 5. The CDR3 is 14 amino acids. Per germline, CDR1 PRHDT and CDR2 FYEKMQ (reference sequence).

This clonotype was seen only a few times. CDR3 coding DNA: TGTGCCAGCAGCCCCCTCCGGAATTCACCCCTCCACTTT. Translated, it gives CASSPLRNSPLHF. The chain has TRBV11-1 and TRBJ1-6; D unclear. Trimming removed 5 bases at V and 7 bases at J, with 9 bases between. The CDR3 contains 13 residues. Germline V gene data show CDR1 as SGHAT and CDR2 as FQDESV (reference sequence).

The CDR3 DNA follows: TGCGCCAGCAGCTTGGACGGGGGGCAAATATACGAGCAGTACTTC. This sequence encodes CASSLDGGQIYEQYF. The chain is built from TRBV5-1 and TRBJ2-7, with D tentatively TRBD2 (7 bases). The CDR3 extends over 15 amino acids. Trimming pared 0 bases from V and 4 bases from J, leaving 14 bases between. Germline assignment: CDR1 SGHRS and CDR2 YFSETQ.

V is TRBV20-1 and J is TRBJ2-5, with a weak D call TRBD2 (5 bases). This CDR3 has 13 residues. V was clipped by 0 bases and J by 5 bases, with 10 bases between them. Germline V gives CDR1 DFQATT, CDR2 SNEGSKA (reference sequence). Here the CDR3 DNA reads TGCAGTGCTAGAGATGACCGCGGGGAGACCCAGTACTTC. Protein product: CSARDDRGETQYF.

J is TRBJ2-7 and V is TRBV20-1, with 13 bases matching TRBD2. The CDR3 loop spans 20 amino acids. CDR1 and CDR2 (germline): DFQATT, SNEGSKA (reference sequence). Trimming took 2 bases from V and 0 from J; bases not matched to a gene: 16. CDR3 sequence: CSARNVGQGTSGTVSYEQYF. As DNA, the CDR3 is TGCAGTGCTAGAAATGTTGGACAGGGGACTAGCGGGACCGTCTCCTACGAGCAGTACTTC.

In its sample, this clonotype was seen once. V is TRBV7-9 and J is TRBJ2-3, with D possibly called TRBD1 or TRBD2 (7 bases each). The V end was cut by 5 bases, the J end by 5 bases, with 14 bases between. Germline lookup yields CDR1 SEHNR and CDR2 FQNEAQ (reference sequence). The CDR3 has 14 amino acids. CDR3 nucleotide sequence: TGTGCCAGCAGCCAGGGGGGGTTTGGAGATACGCAGTATTTT. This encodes CASSQGGFGDTQYF. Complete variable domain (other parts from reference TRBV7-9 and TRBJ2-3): DTGVSQNPRHKITKRGQNVTFRCDPISEHNRLYWYRQTLGQGPEFLTYFQNEAQLEKSRLLSDRFSAERPKGSFSTLEIQRTEQGDSAMYLCASSQGGFGDTQYFGPGTRLTVL.